These T cell receptor beta chains were read from a single sample in a study of cytomegalovirus exposure and HLA in healthy donors. Profiling relied on immunoSEQ multiplex PCR, and the TCRdb table lists in-frame clones only, not all of them. This sample has about 170,000 clones, with about four fifths found just once. Material for sequencing was PBMCs. All receptors derive from a woman between 50 and 59 years old in good health and CMV-seronegative. CDR3s include the opening cysteine and the closing phenylalanine or tryptophan. A D gene is named only where the DNA matches it firmly. Clone size is stated in some rows and not others, as once, few, many or a class when expanded.

CDR3 protein	CDR3 DNA	clone size	D gene	V gene	J gene
CASTPAGGTNSNQPQHF	TGTGCCAGCACCCCCGCCGGGGGAACCAATAGCAATCAGCCCCAGCATTTT	-	-	TRBV28	TRBJ1-5
CASSSDPGNQPQHF	TGTGCCAGCAGCTCGGACCCGGGAAATCAGCCCCAGCATTTT	-	-	TRBV5-4	TRBJ1-5
CASSPGPSGRRNEQFF	TGTGCCAGCAGCCCAGGGCCGAGCGGGAGAAGGAATGAGCAGTTCTTC	-	TRBD2	TRBV28	TRBJ2-1
CASSYSSGRKETQYF	TGTGCCAGCAGTTACAGTAGCGGGCGAAAAGAGACCCAGTACTTC	-	TRBD2	TRBV6-5	TRBJ2-5
CASRYTGGQGLGPQHF	TGTGCCAGCAGATATACCGGAGGACAGGGGCTTGGGCCCCAGCATTTT	-	TRBD1	TRBV28	TRBJ1-5
CASSQVQGRNEQFF	TGTGCCAGCAGCCAAGTACAGGGGAGGAATGAGCAGTTCTTC	-	-	TRBV14	TRBJ2-1
CASSLEGALGHTDTQYF	TGCGCCAGCAGCTTGGAGGGGGCTCTTGGTCACACAGATACGCAGTATTTT	-	TRBD1	TRBV5-1	TRBJ2-3
CASSLTRLSNQPQHF	TGTGCCAGCAGCTTGACCAGACTTAGCAATCAGCCCCAGCATTTT	-	-	TRBV5-6	TRBJ1-5
CASSQMRTANYGYTF	TGTGCCAGCAGCCAGATGAGGACAGCTAACTATGGCTACACCTTC	-	-	TRBV5-6	TRBJ1-2
CASKLVQGNQPQHF	TGTGCCAGTAAGTTGGTGCAGGGTAACCAGCCCCAGCATTTT	-	-	TRBV19	TRBJ1-5
CASGASKERLFF	TGTGCCAGCGGGGCGTCGAAAGAAAGACTGTTTTTT	once	-	TRBV28	TRBJ1-4
CSVDRGSYNEQFF	TGCAGCGTTGACAGGGGATCCTACAATGAGCAGTTCTTC	-	-	TRBV29-1	TRBJ2-1
CASSPGTVGMNTEAFF	TGCGCCAGCAGCCCTGGGACAGTGGGGATGAACACTGAAGCTTTCTTT	-	TRBD1	TRBV5-1	TRBJ1-1
CSVRHATNEKLFF	TGCAGCGTAAGACATGCAACTAATGAAAAACTGTTTTTT	-	-	TRBV29-1	TRBJ1-4
CASSPPSDRVDGYTF	TGTGCCAGCTCACCTCCGTCGGACAGGGTTGATGGCTACACCTTC	-	TRBD1	TRBV18	TRBJ1-2
CASSVGTSGNEQFF	TGTGCCAGCAGCGTAGGGACTAGCGGCAATGAGCAGTTCTTC	-	TRBD2	TRBV9	TRBJ2-1
CASSAGSGRINGEQFF	TGTGCCAGCAGTGCGGGTAGCGGGAGGATAAACGGTGAGCAGTTCTTC	-	TRBD2	TRBV6-1	TRBJ2-1
CASSLQGSQYNEQFF	TGTGCCAGTAGCTTACAGGGCTCCCAATACAATGAGCAGTTCTTC	-	-	TRBV19	TRBJ2-1
CASSRTTNYGYTF	TGTGCCAGCAGCCGCACAACTAACTATGGCTACACCTTC	-	-	TRBV6-5	TRBJ1-2
CASSPGTAWEQYF	TGTGCCAGCAGTCCCGGGACAGCATGGGAGCAGTACTTC	once	TRBD1	TRBV27	TRBJ2-7
CASSLVGGRQETQYF	TGTGCCAGCAGCTTGGTCGGGGGGCGACAAGAGACCCAGTACTTC	-	-	TRBV5-5	TRBJ2-5
CAITARGFGNYGYTF	TGTGCCATCACGGCCAGGGGATTTGGCAACTATGGCTACACCTTC	-	-	TRBV28	TRBJ1-2
CASSPTPGDTYEQYF	TGTGCCAGCTCACCAACTCCAGGCGACACCTACGAGCAGTACTTC	-	-	TRBV18	TRBJ2-7
CASSHRGGSPTGTEAFF	TGTGCCAGCAGCCATCGTGGAGGGAGCCCCACGGGAACTGAAGCTTTCTTT	-	-	TRBV28	TRBJ1-1
CASSLAPASGGDNEQFF	TGTGCCAGCAGCTTAGCTCCCGCTAGCGGGGGGGACAATGAGCAGTTCTTC	few	TRBD2	TRBV7-2	TRBJ2-1
CASSLERETTTDTQYF	TGTGCCAGCAGCCTTGAGCGGGAGACAACCACAGATACGCAGTATTTT	-	TRBD2	TRBV14	TRBJ2-3
CASSFTSDTQYF	TGTGCCAGCAGTTTCACTAGCGATACGCAGTATTTT	-	-	TRBV2	TRBJ2-3
CASSRRQGASTGELFF	TGTGCCAGTAGTAGAAGACAGGGGGCGAGCACCGGGGAGCTGTTTTTT	-	TRBD1	TRBV19	TRBJ2-2
CASSLGTGEYYGYTF	TGTGCCAGCAGCTTAGGGACAGGGGAGTACTATGGCTACACCTTC	-	TRBD1	TRBV11-2	TRBJ1-2
CASSLRQIAGIQETQYF	TGTGCCAGCAGCCTCCGCCAGATAGCGGGGATCCAAGAGACCCAGTACTTC	-	TRBD2	TRBV28	TRBJ2-5
CASSLASFSNQPQHF	TGTGCCAGCAGCTTAGCTAGCTTCAGCAATCAGCCCCAGCATTTT	-	-	TRBV7-9	TRBJ1-5
CASSQVAGLGGETQYF	TGCGCCAGCAGCCAAGTCGCGGGGCTAGGTGGGGAGACCCAGTACTTC	-	-	TRBV4-3	TRBJ2-5
CASSYEVAGGQETQYF	TGTGCCAGCAGTTACGAGGTAGCGGGGGGCCAAGAGACCCAGTACTTC	-	TRBD2	TRBV6-5	TRBJ2-5
CASSSPGQQNIQYF	TGTGCCAGCAGTTCCCCGGGACAGCAAAACATTCAGTACTTC	-	TRBD1	TRBV28	TRBJ2-4
CATSLQWGRGQPQHF	TGTGCCACCAGCCTCCAGTGGGGGCGAGGGCAGCCCCAGCATTTT	-	-	TRBV15	TRBJ1-5
CASSGGGSYEQYF	TGTGCCAGCAGCGGCGGGGGGTCCTACGAGCAGTACTTC	-	TRBD2	TRBV5-5	TRBJ2-7
CASTLGRGGQPQHF	TGTGCCAGCACCTTAGGTCGGGGGGGTCAGCCCCAGCATTTT	-	-	TRBV28	TRBJ1-5
CASSYRDYYNEQFF	TGTGCCAGCAGCTACCGGGACTACTACAATGAGCAGTTCTTC	-	TRBD2	TRBV6-5	TRBJ2-1
CASSPRGQGTEAFF	TGTGCCAGCAGCCCACGCGGTCAAGGCACTGAAGCTTTCTTT	-	-	TRBV5-5	TRBJ1-1
CASSYYTGVSYEQYF	TGTGCCAGCAGTTACTATACGGGGGTATCCTACGAGCAGTACTTC	-	-	TRBV6-5	TRBJ2-7
CATSRGRTRNTGELFF	TGTGCCACCAGCAGAGGACGGACTAGGAACACCGGGGAGCTGTTTTTT	-	TRBD2	TRBV15	TRBJ2-2
CASSRLSGQGVNEQYF	TGTGCCAGCAGCCGCCTCTCCGGGCAGGGGGTAAACGAGCAGTACTTC	-	TRBD1	TRBV9	TRBJ2-7
CASSSGQGYTEAFF	TGTGCCAGCAGTTCCGGACAGGGCTACACTGAAGCTTTCTTT	few	TRBD1	TRBV25-1	TRBJ1-1
CASSQGLHDEQFF	TGTGCCAGCAGCCAGGGACTCCACGATGAGCAGTTCTTC	-	-	TRBV7-2	TRBJ2-1
CASRRMGLAGSSGANVLTF	TGTGCCAGCAGACGTATGGGACTAGCGGGGAGCTCTGGGGCCAACGTCCTGACTTTC	-	TRBD2	TRBV28	TRBJ2-6
CASSLAPSYNEQFF	TGCGCCAGCAGCTTGGCCCCCAGTTACAATGAGCAGTTCTTC	-	-	TRBV5-1	TRBJ2-1
CASSFWAGPQGEQYF	TGTGCCAGCAGTTTTTGGGCCGGACCTCAGGGCGAGCAGTACTTC	-	-	TRBV27	TRBJ2-7
CASSLQGRYNEQFF	TGTGCCAGCAGTCTACAGGGGAGATACAATGAGCAGTTCTTC	-	TRBD1	TRBV6-6	TRBJ2-1
CASSVKQGSNTGELFF	TGTGCCAGCAGCGTTAAACAGGGGTCGAACACCGGGGAGCTGTTTTTT	once	TRBD1	TRBV9	TRBJ2-2
CASSLTGGNQPQHF	TGCGCCAGCAGCCTGACAGGGGGCAATCAGCCCCAGCATTTT	once	TRBD1	TRBV5-1	TRBJ1-5
CSALHPNNEQFF	TGCAGCGCCCTCCACCCTAACAATGAGCAGTTCTTC	once	-	TRBV29-1	TRBJ2-1
CASSFDRLSNQPQHF	TGTGCCAGCAGCTTCGACAGGCTGAGCAATCAGCCCCAGCATTTT	-	-	TRBV5-5	TRBJ1-5
CAAQQTSGGPYEQYF	TGTGCCGCCCAACAAACTAGCGGAGGACCCTACGAGCAGTACTTC	-	-	TRBV21-1	TRBJ2-7
CASSEETGVDIQYF	TGTGCCAGCAGTGAAGAAACTGGTGTGGACATTCAGTACTTC	few	-	TRBV6-1	TRBJ2-4
CASSLWRLAGDNEQFF	TGTGCCAGCAGCCTATGGAGACTAGCGGGAGACAATGAGCAGTTCTTC	-	TRBD2	TRBV11-2	TRBJ2-1